The rows below give T cell receptor beta chains drawn from one sample of a study of T cells in Graves' hyperthyroidism and ophthalmopathy. Each CDR3 protein gets one entry after TCRdb re-called the multiplex PCR reads with MiXCR. The repertoire includes about 200,000 distinct CDR3 sequences, approximately 17% of them detected once, and approximately 50% sits in the top ten. Specimen: blood. The origin of the receptors is a man between 50 and 59 years old with Graves' hyperthyroidism. CDR3s include the opening cysteine and the closing phenylalanine or tryptophan. Fields, in order: V gene, clone size, D gene, J gene, CDR3 protein, CDR3 DNA. A D gene is named only where the DNA matches it firmly. Part of the rows lack a size; the others show once, few, many or a class for expanded clones.

v_gene: TRBV20-1; abundance: many; d_gene: .; j_gene: TRBJ2-7; CDR3aa: CSLAGTYEQYF; CDR3nt: TGCAGCCTAGCAGGGACCTACGAGCAGTACTTC
v_gene: TRBV28; abundance: many; d_gene: .; j_gene: TRBJ2-7; CDR3aa: CASRTGEGEQYF; CDR3nt: TGTGCCAGCAGGACAGGGGAGGGTGAGCAGTACTTC
v_gene: TRBV20-1; abundance: many; d_gene: TRBD2; j_gene: TRBJ2-7; CDR3aa: CSADDSGRAGYEQYF; CDR3nt: TGCAGTGCCGATGATAGCGGGAGGGCCGGCTACGAGCAGTACTTC
v_gene: TRBV6-2/TRBV6-3; abundance: few; d_gene: TRBD2; j_gene: TRBJ2-1; CDR3aa: CASSPTGTSGVYNEQFF; CDR3nt: TGTGCCAGCAGTCCGACCGGGACTAGCGGGGTCTACAATGAGCAGTTCTTC
v_gene: TRBV11-2; abundance: many; d_gene: TRBD1; j_gene: TRBJ1-2; CDR3aa: CASSPYPDRVSYGYTF; CDR3nt: TGTGCCAGCAGCCCCTATCCCGACAGGGTCTCGTATGGCTACACCTTC
v_gene: TRBV7-9; abundance: .; d_gene: .; j_gene: TRBJ1-4; CDR3aa: CASSLVSPGELFF; CDR3nt: TGTGCCAGCAGCTTAGTCAGCCCAGGTGAACTGTTTTTT
v_gene: TRBV4-1; abundance: .; d_gene: .; j_gene: TRBJ2-3; CDR3aa: CASSQLGIGRDTQYF; CDR3nt: TGCGCCAGCAGCCAGCTCGGGATAGGTCGGGATACGCAGTATTTT
v_gene: TRBV20-1; abundance: many; d_gene: TRBD2; j_gene: TRBJ2-3; CDR3aa: CSARPGLAASDTQYF; CDR3nt: TGCAGTGCTAGACCCGGACTAGCTGCCTCAGATACGCAGTATTTT
v_gene: TRBV19; abundance: .; d_gene: TRBD2; j_gene: TRBJ2-1; CDR3aa: CASRITGTSSYNEQFF; CDR3nt: TGTGCCAGTAGGATAACCGGGACTAGCTCCTACAATGAGCAGTTCTTC
v_gene: TRBV6-1; abundance: many; d_gene: .; j_gene: TRBJ1-5; CDR3aa: CATARNRAEDQPQHF; CDR3nt: TGTGCCACTGCCCGAAATAGGGCCGAAGATCAGCCCCAGCATTTT
v_gene: TRBV29-1; abundance: .; d_gene: .; j_gene: TRBJ1-1; CDR3aa: CSVDPGRHRSTEAFF; CDR3nt: TGCAGCGTTGACCCCGGGAGGCACAGGAGCACTGAAGCTTTCTTT
v_gene: TRBV18; abundance: many; d_gene: TRBD1; j_gene: TRBJ2-3; CDR3aa: CASSGTGRPTDTQYF; CDR3nt: TGTGCCAGCTCAGGGACAGGGAGACCCACAGATACGCAGTATTTT
v_gene: TRBV7-9; abundance: many; d_gene: .; j_gene: TRBJ2-7; CDR3aa: CASSGTGTPVYEQYF; CDR3nt: TGTGCCAGCAGCGGCACCGGGACACCAGTCTACGAGCAGTACTTC